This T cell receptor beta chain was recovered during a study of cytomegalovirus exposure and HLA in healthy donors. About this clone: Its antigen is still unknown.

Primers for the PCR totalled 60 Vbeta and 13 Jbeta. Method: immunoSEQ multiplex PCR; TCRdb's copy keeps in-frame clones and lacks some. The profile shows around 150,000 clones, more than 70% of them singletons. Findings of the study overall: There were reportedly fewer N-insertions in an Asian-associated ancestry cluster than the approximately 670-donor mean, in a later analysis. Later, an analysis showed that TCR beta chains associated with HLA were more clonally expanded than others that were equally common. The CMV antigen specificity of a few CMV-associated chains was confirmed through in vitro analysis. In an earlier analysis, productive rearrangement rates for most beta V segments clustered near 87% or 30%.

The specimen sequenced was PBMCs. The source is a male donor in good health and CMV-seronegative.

CDR3 DNA: TGCGCCAGCAGCTTGTATGACGGGGGTCGGGAGCAGTTCTTC. It is translated as CASSLYDGGREQFF. The chain combines TRBV5-1 with TRBJ2-1, with TRBD2 as a possible D gene (6 bases). V lost 1 base, J lost 10 bases, and 15 bases lay in between. The germline gives CDR1 SGHRS, CDR2 YFSETQ. This CDR3 contains 14 residues.